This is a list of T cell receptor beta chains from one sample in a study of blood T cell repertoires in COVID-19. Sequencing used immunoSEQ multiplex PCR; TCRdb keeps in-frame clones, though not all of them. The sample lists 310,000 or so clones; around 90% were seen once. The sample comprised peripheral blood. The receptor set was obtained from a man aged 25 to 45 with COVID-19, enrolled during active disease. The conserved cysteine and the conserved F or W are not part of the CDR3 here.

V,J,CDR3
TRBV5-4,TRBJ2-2,ASSLGRGPLNTGELF
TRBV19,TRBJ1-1,ASSLGGLWAR
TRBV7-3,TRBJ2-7,ASSLQGAGGSYEQY
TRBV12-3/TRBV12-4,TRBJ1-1,ASSLLAGREAF
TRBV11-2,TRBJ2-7,ASSLWVAWYEQY
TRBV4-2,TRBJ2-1,ASSSGTSGKKDNEQF
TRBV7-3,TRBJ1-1,ASSSGTGRTEAF
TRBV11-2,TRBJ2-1,ASSLGLMGGQYNEQF
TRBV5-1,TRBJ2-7,ASSLSGSRGPMNEQY
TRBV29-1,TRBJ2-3,SVLAGGADTQY
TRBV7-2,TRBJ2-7,ASSLSGTGGRNYEQY
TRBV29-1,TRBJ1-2,SVLLTGSYGYT
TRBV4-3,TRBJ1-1,ASSQVLRTEAF
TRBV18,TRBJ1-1,ASSPGGNTEAF
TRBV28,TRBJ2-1,ASSSPGAGGNNEQF
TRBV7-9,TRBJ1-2,ASSLSQGINYGYT
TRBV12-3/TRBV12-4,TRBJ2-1,ASSPSGVEQF
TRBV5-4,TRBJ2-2,ASSLHGGTGELF
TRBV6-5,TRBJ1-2,ASSYSTVYYGYT
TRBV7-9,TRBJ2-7,ASSLGTGYEQY
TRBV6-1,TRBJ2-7,ASSEVAGGPGEQY
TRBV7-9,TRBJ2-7,ASSPPGGGTHEQY
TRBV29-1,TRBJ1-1,SALTRSRAEAF
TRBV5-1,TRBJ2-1,ASSSRRLAGGYVNEQF
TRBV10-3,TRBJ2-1,AISDRQGYNEQF
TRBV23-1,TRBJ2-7,ATSRGPHEQY
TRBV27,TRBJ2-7,ASSSRTGSDEQY
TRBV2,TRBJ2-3,ASSAGGSRTDTQY
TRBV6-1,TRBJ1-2,ASSEGPVNYGYT
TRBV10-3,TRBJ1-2,AISDSGGWGYT
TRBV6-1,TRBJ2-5,ASSEGLRETQY
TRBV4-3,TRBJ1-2,ASSQSRQILYGYT
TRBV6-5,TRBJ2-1,ASSYKARNEQF
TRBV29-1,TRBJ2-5,SVDQGKEETQY
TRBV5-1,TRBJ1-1,ASSPESTEAF
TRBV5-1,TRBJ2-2,ASIRDISNTGELF
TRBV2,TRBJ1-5,ASQRGWNQPQH
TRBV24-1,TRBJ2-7,ATAGESYEQY
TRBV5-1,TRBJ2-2,ASSERESSGELF
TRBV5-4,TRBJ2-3,ALTSTDTQY
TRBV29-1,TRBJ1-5,HLWGHYSNQPQH
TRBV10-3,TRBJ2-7,AIQGASDEQY
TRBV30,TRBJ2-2,AWGGLAGVVTGELF
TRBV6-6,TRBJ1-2,ASSSIRDRDGYT
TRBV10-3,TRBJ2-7,AVATGAYYEQY
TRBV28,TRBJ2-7,ASGGSPRNYEQY
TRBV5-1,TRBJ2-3,ASSFGQRSTDTQY
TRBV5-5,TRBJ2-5,ASSLVIETQY
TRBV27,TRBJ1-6,ASSFQGSSYNSPLH
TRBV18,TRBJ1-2,ASSVGQGADYGYT
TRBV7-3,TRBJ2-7,ASSLTSGGSYEQY
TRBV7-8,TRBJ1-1,ASSLAGQGARAF
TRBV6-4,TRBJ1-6,ASTPWVARPYNSPLH
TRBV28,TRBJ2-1,ASSRQGAQYGEF
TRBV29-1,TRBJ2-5,SVEQAPSETQY
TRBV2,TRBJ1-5,ASSEARVQPQH
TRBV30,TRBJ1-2,AWTTARNYGYT
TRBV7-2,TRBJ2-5,ASSFRGTFQETQY
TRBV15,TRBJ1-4,ATSIRPRAGEKLF